The source of this T cell receptor (beta chain) is a study of PD-1 blockade in classical Hodgkin lymphoma. Specified time point: newly diagnosed, previously untreated cHL patient sample. Negative selection with magnetic separation was used to purify CD4+ T cells from thawed PBMCs. Using immunoSEQ multiplex PCR, the repertoire was profiled, and TCRdb retains in-frame clones only, with some absent. This table has around 30,000 clones, about 89% appearing once. CDR1 is SQVTM and CDR2 is ANQGSEA in the germline V gene. Trimming took 6 bases from V and 5 from J, leaving 16 bases between them. This CDR3 is built from 13 residues.

This receptor was obtained from a human donor with classical Hodgkin lymphoma. The J gene is TRBJ1-2, the V gene TRBV29-1; tentative D call: TRBD1 (6 bases). Sample: CD4+ T cells from blood. In DNA form, the CDR3 reads TGCAGCGTGTCAGTCGGGGGCCTTTATGGCTACACCTTC. This gives the protein CSVSVGGLYGYTF.